One sample yielded the 18 T cell receptor beta chains listed below, sequenced in a study of response to subunit inactivated influenza vaccine. From the RT-PCR reads, TCRdb called clonotypes with MiXCR, one entry per CDR3 protein. The profile covers hundreds of thousands of distinct CDR3 sequences, with around 15% appearing a single time and less than 9% taken by the ten largest. The input for sequencing was PBMCs from blood, taken less than 15 days before vaccination. Every receptor here comes from a man aged 50 to 60 who received an inactivated influenza vaccine.

This clonotype was counted only a few times. The rearrangement uses TRBV2 and TRBJ2-1; D is undetermined. The V and J ends lost 3 bases and 6 bases respectively, with 9 bases between them. Germline V gives CDR1 SNHLY, CDR2 FYNNEI. This CDR3 contains 13 residues. The CDR3 DNA sequence: TGTGCCAGCAGTGACGGCGGCGGCAATGAGCAGTTCTTC. This encodes CASSDGGGNEQFF.

This clonotype was found many times. The CDR3: CSVGRVGTGELFF. The CDR3 nucleotides read TGCAGCGTTGGCAGGGTGGGAACCGGGGAGCTGTTTTTT. The gene calls are TRBV29-1 and TRBJ2-2; D may be TRBD1 (5 bases). Germline V lookup: CDR1 SQVTM, CDR2 ANQGSEA. CDR3 length: 13 residues. The V end was cut by 4 bases, the J end by 5 bases, with 11 bases between.

This clonotype was seen repeatedly, ten times or more. CDR3: CASSGQGSNEQFF. CDR3 DNA: TGTGCCAGCTCAGGACAGGGTTCTAATGAGCAGTTCTTC. The rearrangement links TRBV6-2 or TRBV6-3 to TRBJ2-1; 8 nucleotides agree with TRBD1. From germline, CDR1 is MNHEY and CDR2 SVGEGT. The CDR3 length is 13 residues. J lost 7 bases, V lost 8 bases, and 7 bases had no gene match.

This chain links TRBV12-3 or TRBV12-4 with TRBJ1-1; the D gene is possibly TRBD1 (5 bases). V lost 3 bases to trimming and J lost 3 bases, with 11 bases between them. CDR3 length equals 14 residues. The CDR3 here is CASSFSGGDTEAFF. As DNA, the CDR3 is TGTGCCAGCAGTTTCTCGGGAGGGGACACTGAAGCTTTCTTT.

The chain has TRBV11-3 and TRBJ2-7, with 8 nucleotides matching TRBD1. CDR3 length: 12 residues. Germline CDR1 and CDR2: SGHNT and YENEEA. V dropped 5 bases and J dropped 6; count of bases not matched to a gene: 3. CDR3 protein: CASSGDRTEQYF. The CDR3 DNA follows: TGTGCCAGCAGCGGGGACAGGACCGAGCAGTACTTC.

This clonotype came up many times. The chain uses TRBV12-3 or TRBV12-4 and TRBJ2-1; 12 bases align to TRBD1. The CDR3 is 15 amino acids. Losses at the gene ends were 6 bases for V and 4 bases for J; bases not matched to a gene: 4. CDR3 in amino acids: CASSPGQGAYNEQFF. The CDR3 DNA is TGTGCCAGCAGCCCGGGACAGGGGGCTTACAATGAGCAGTTCTTC.

This clonotype was seen a few times. This chain links TRBV12-3 or TRBV12-4 with TRBJ2-1, with D perhaps TRBD2 (7 bases). There are 12 residues in the CDR3. Trimming stripped 11 bases from V and 9 bases from J, with 17 bases between. The CDR3 nucleotides are TGTGCCGTTCGATGGGGGGGCCTTGAGCAGTTCTTC. It encodes CAVRWGGLEQFF.

This clonotype was counted only a few times. The V and J genes are TRBV7-9 and TRBJ2-5; D possibly corresponds to TRBD1 (5 bases). The germline gives CDR1 SEHNR, CDR2 FQNEAQ (reference sequence). CDR3 length equals 15 residues. Trimming took 5 bases from V and 4 from J, leaving 17 bases between them. The CDR3 reads CASSALSRVGETQYF. CDR3 DNA: TGTGCCAGCAGCGCGTTAAGCAGGGTTGGAGAGACCCAGTACTTC.

V and J are TRBV12-3 or TRBV12-4 and TRBJ2-7, with 7 bases aligning to TRBD1. This CDR3 has 14 amino acids. J was trimmed by 5 bases and V by 5 bases; bases with no gene match: 9. CDR3 residues: CASSLTNRGDEQYF. Here the CDR3 DNA reads TGTGCCAGCAGTCTGACGAACAGGGGAGACGAGCAGTACTTC.

This clonotype was counted a few times. The genes are TRBV6-2 or TRBV6-3 and TRBJ2-5; D not certain. The V end lost 0 bases, the J end lost 0 bases, and 11 bases lay between the germline ends. The CDR3 sequence is 16 residues long. CDR1 is MNHEY, CDR2 SVGEGT, per germline. CDR3 DNA sequence: TGTGCCAGCAGTTACTCGATTTTCCGGGACCAAGAGACCCAGTACTTC. This encodes CASSYSIFRDQETQYF.

The table lists this clonotype with many counts. The V gene is TRBV6-2 or TRBV6-3, the J gene TRBJ1-1; D gene unclear. Germline CDR1 reads MNHEY; CDR2 reads SVGEGT. The V end was cut by 3 bases, the J end by 8 bases, with 7 bases between. The CDR3 loop spans 11 amino acids. CDR3 DNA: TGTGCCAGCAGTTATAGGACGGAAGCTTTCTTT. Encoded protein: CASSYRTEAFF.

The V and J genes are TRBV6-2 or TRBV6-3 and TRBJ2-5, with 8 positions matching TRBD2. This CDR3 region has 19 residues. V dropped 3 bases and J dropped 1; count of bases not matched to a gene: 16. Germline V gene lookup returns CDR1 MNHEY and CDR2 SVGEGT. Here the CDR3 reads CASSYPAGGRIKIQETQYF. The CDR3 nucleotides read TGTGCCAGCAGTTATCCGGCGGGGGGCCGAATAAAGATCCAAGAGACCCAGTACTTC.

This clonotype was counted ten times or more. The rearrangement uses TRBV20-1 and TRBJ2-7; 11 bases fit TRBD2. The germline CDR1 and CDR2 sequences are DFQATT and SNEGSKA (reference sequence). V gave up 0 bases and J gave up 0 bases; unmatched junction bases: 10. CDR3 size: 18 residues. CDR3 amino acids: CSARDFGLAGGPSYEQYF. The CDR3 DNA reads as TGCAGTGCTAGAGATTTTGGGCTAGCGGGGGGCCCCTCCTACGAGCAGTACTTC.

The J gene is TRBJ2-3, the V gene TRBV9; D is undetermined. Between the trimmed V and J ends, which lost 2 bases and 4 bases, there was a span of 14 bases. The V gene's germline CDR1 is SGDLS and CDR2 YYNGEE. The CDR3 is made up of 15 amino acids. Here the CDR3 reads CASSVDPVVSDTQYF. Written as DNA, the CDR3 is TGTGCCAGCAGCGTCGATCCGGTCGTATCAGATACGCAGTATTTT.

The chain employs TRBV27 and TRBJ2-7; TRBD2 agrees at 13 bases. V lost 4 bases and J lost 6; bases outside the gene matches: 6. The germline V gene encodes CDR1 MNHEY and CDR2 SMNVEV (reference sequence). The CDR3 extends over 15 amino acids. DNA of the CDR3: TGTGCCAGCAGTTCCGGACTAGCGGGAGCCGTCGAGCAGTACTTC. Translating it yields CASSSGLAGAVEQYF.

This rearrangement joins TRBV3-1 to TRBJ2-1, with a weak D call TRBD1 (5 bases). Trimming took 1 base from V and 7 from J, leaving 11 bases between them. The CDR3 spans 14 residues. Germline values: CDR1 LGHDT, CDR2 YNNKEL (reference sequence). The CDR3 is CASSQASQGNEQFF. Written as DNA, the CDR3 is TGTGCCAGCAGCCAAGCGAGTCAGGGAAATGAGCAGTTCTTC.

This sequence joins TRBV7-9 and TRBJ2-5, with D possibly matching TRBD1 (5 bases). The CDR3 covers 15 residues. The germline gives CDR1 SEHNR, CDR2 FQNEAQ (reference sequence). The V and J ends lost 5 bases and 4 bases respectively, with 17 bases between them. Here the CDR3 DNA reads TGTGCCAGCAGCACGGGCGGCAGGGTGGCAGAGACCCAGTACTTC. Translation gives CASSTGGRVAETQYF.

This clonotype was counted ten times or more. CDR3 in DNA: TGTGCCAGCAAACCCGCCAAGATTGATCAGCCCCAGCATTTT. Protein sequence: CASKPAKIDQPQHF. This chain uses TRBV6-2 or TRBV6-3 with TRBJ1-5; D is ambiguous. CDR3 size: 14 residues. Germline lookup yields CDR1 MNHEY and CDR2 SVGEGT. Deletions cut 7 bases from V and 5 bases from J, with 15 bases between.